What follows is one TCR beta chain and its context. Its antigen is unidentified. These data come from a study of T cell repertoires in cytomegalovirus infection. Study background: Indications of both CMV infection and matching HLA type were provided by public TCR beta signatures. Broader study findings: Cumulative public TCR beta family frequency identified CMV carriers with the relevant HLA. HLA-C-restricted TCR beta clonotypes specific for CMV led the ex vivo response.

MiXCR was run by TCRdb on the reads, yielding one entry per CDR3 protein. The sample holds approximately 500,000 distinct CDR3 sequences, 16% seen once. From germline, CDR1 is DFQATT and CDR2 SNEGSKA (reference sequence). Germline trimming cut 0 bases from V and 6 bases from J; bases unmatched to any gene: 1. The CDR3 runs to 15 residues. The TCR originated in a human donor in good health (CMV status not recorded). Some clones in this sample may be carry-over from other donors' samples. Sequencing used CD8+ T cells from PBMCs. The chain links TRBV20-1 to TRBJ2-2; 13 nucleotides align to TRBD2. The CDR3 DNA is TGCAGTGCTAGAGATACTAGCGGGAGGGCCGGGGAGCTGTTTTTT. It codes for CSARDTSGRAGELFF.